This T cell receptor beta chain was sequenced in a study of OX40 agonist ivuxolimab in advanced cancers. The overall study: A history of anti-PD-1, anti-PD-L1 or anti-CTLA-4 therapy was acceptable, and more than 30% had some. Three patients showed partial responses: one hepatocellular carcinoma and two cutaneous melanoma cases.

Unmatched junction bases numbered 5, after V lost 6 bases and J lost 2 bases. The CDR3 is 14 residues long. Germline V gene data show CDR1 as LNHDA and CDR2 as SQIVND (reference sequence). Autoimmune disease history or systemic immunosuppression was exclusionary. The method was immunoSEQ multiplex PCR; TCRdb's version includes in-frame clones alone and lacks a portion of them. The sample comprises some 52,000 clones, roughly 94% of which are singletons, and approximately 12% rests with the top ten. The gene calls are TRBV19 and TRBJ2-7, with 9 bases matching TRBD1. The source of this sequence is an adult with an advanced solid tumor such as melanoma, head and neck, liver or kidney cancer. The source material was CD4+ or CD8+ T cells sorted from blood, sampled in a trial of the OX40 agonist ivuxolimab. The CDR3 nucleotides are TGTGCCAGTAGCCCCACAGGGGGCGCCTACGAGCAGTACTTC. Its translation is CASSPTGGAYEQYF.